The 15 T cell receptor beta chains presented below share a single source sample, sequenced in a study of CD8 T cells in ankylosing spondylitis. From the 5' RACE reads, TCRdb called clonotypes with MiXCR, one entry per CDR3 protein. The data contain roughly 150,000 distinct CDR3 sequences, roughly 34% of them singletons. The sample was synovial fluid, either unsorted or a sorted T cell fraction (not recorded which). All receptors come from a male donor with ankylosing spondylitis.

The chain has TRBV7-9 and TRBJ2-7; 8 bases agree with TRBD1. Trimming cost V 6 bases and J 0 bases; bases outside gene matches: 4. Germline assignment: CDR1 SEHNR and CDR2 FQNEAQ (reference sequence). The CDR3 extends over 14 amino acids. The CDR3 DNA is TGTGCCAGCAGATCAACAGGGGGCTCCTACGAGCAGTACTTC. This gives the protein CASRSTGGSYEQYF.

The chain carries TRBV27 and TRBJ2-1, with 8 bases identical to TRBD2. J gave up 4 bases and V 5 bases, and 10 bases lay outside the gene matches. Germline V lookup: CDR1 MNHEY, CDR2 SMNVEV (reference sequence). The CDR3 has 16 amino acids. CDR3 sequence: CASSPRSLAVYNEQFF. CDR3 bases: TGTGCCAGCAGTCCTAGGTCACTAGCGGTATACAATGAGCAGTTCTTC.

The chain carries TRBV5-6 and TRBJ1-1; 8 bases fit TRBD1. CDR3 length equals 14 residues. Germline V gene sequence: CDR1 SGHDT, CDR2 YYEEEE. V shed 3 bases and J 10 bases; nucleotides not matched to a gene: 11. CDR3 in amino acids: CASSSLSGGERAFF. The DNA of the CDR3 is TGTGCCAGCAGCTCTCTATCAGGGGGCGAAAGAGCTTTCTTT.

The J gene is TRBJ2-5, the V gene TRBV20-1; D tentatively fits TRBD1 or TRBD2 (5 bases each). Trimming removed 6 bases at V and 2 bases at J, with 16 bases between. In germline, CDR1 is DFQATT, CDR2 SNEGSKA (reference sequence). The CDR3 is 14 residues long. This CDR3 is CSADRGVGQETQYF. In DNA, the CDR3 is TGCAGTGCAGACCGAGGGGTGGGACAAGAGACCCAGTACTTC.

The V and J genes are TRBV2 and TRBJ1-2; D may be TRBD1 (5 bases). The germline V gene encodes CDR1 SNHLY and CDR2 FYNNEI. The ends were cut back, 6 bases at V and 3 bases at J, with 11 bases in the middle. This CDR3 region has 13 residues. This CDR3 reads CASSADNYYGYTF. The CDR3 DNA reads as TGTGCCAGCAGCGCGGACAATTACTATGGCTACACCTTC.

The chain uses TRBV18 and TRBJ1-1, with D possibly TRBD1 on 6 matching bases. Looked up from germline, CDR1 is KGHSH and CDR2 is LQKENI. V lost 3 bases and J 5 bases, leaving 13 bases between the germline ends. This CDR3 is built from 14 residues. CDR3 bases: TGTGCCAGCTCACCGGGACAAACGAGGACTGAAGCTTTCTTT. It encodes CASSPGQTRTEAFF.

This clonotype came up a few times. For the CDR3, the DNA is TGTGCCTGGAGTCCTCGGTATGGCGGGAGGAATTCACCCCTCCACTTT. It is translated as CAWSPRYGGRNSPLHF. The chain recombines TRBV30 with TRBJ1-6; no clear D. The CDR3 length is 16 residues. Germline CDR1 and CDR2: GTSNPN and SVGIG (reference sequence). Trimming took off 2 bases at V and 7 bases at J, with 18 bases between the two ends.

This clonotype was seen more than once but under ten times. A much larger clone differs by one base, so this may be a read error. V is TRBV12-3 or TRBV12-4 and J is TRBJ2-3; unclear D gene. V was clipped by 0 bases and J by 4 bases, with 2 bases between them. The CDR3 has 12 amino acids. The DNA of the CDR3 is TGTGCCAGCAGTTTAGCGGCAGATACGCAGTATTTT. It specifies CASSLAADTQYF.

This chain uses TRBV7-3 with TRBJ2-1; the D is unclear. The CDR3 has 11 residues. Germline CDR1 is SGHTA and CDR2 is FQGTGA. Trimming took off 4 bases at V and 10 bases at J, with 8 bases between the two ends. The CDR3 coding sequence is TGTGCCAGCAGCTCCGCTAAGGAGCAGTTCTTC. This codes for CASSSAKEQFF. Full variable domain (outside the CDR3, taken from reference TRBV7-3 and TRBJ2-1): GAGVSQTPSNKVTEKGKYVELRCDPISGHTALYWYRQSLGQGPEFLIYFQGTGAADDSGLPNDRFFAVRPEGSVSTLKIQRTERGDSAVYLCASSSAKEQFFGPGTRLTVL.

This clonotype was seen a handful of times. The chain carries TRBV15 and TRBJ2-7, with D uncertain. The CDR3 consists of 13 residues. V was cut by 0 bases and J by 3 bases, with 6 bases left in between. Germline V lookup: CDR1 LNHNV, CDR2 YYDKDF (reference sequence). In nucleotides, the CDR3 is TGTGCCACCAGCAGAGATCTGCGCTACGAGCAGTACTTC. This sequence encodes CATSRDLRYEQYF.

The table lists this clonotype with a few counts. J is TRBJ2-4 and V is TRBV2, with 7 positions matching TRBD2. The CDR3 has 16 amino acids. J was trimmed by 7 bases and V by 0 bases; bases with no gene match: 9. CDR1 SNHLY and CDR2 FYNNEI come from the germline V gene. The CDR3 DNA reads as TGTGCCAGCAGTGAAGCGCTTGGGGGAGGGAAGAACATTCAGTACTTC. It encodes CASSEALGGGKNIQYF.

By proportion, this clonotype is medium-sized. CDR3 region: CSAIPRATPRYGYTF. In nucleotides, the CDR3 is TGCAGTGCTATCCCCAGGGCCACCCCCCGTTATGGCTACACCTTC. The chain has TRBV20-1 and TRBJ1-2; tentative D call: TRBD1 (5 bases). Trimming cost V 4 bases and J 5 bases, with 20 bases left between them. The CDR3 consists of 15 residues. Germline CDR1 reads DFQATT; CDR2 reads SNEGSKA (reference sequence).

The V gene is TRBV2, the J gene TRBJ2-7; 7 bases are shared with TRBD1. CDR3 size: 13 residues. The V segment lost 7 bases and the J segment 5 bases; nucleotides outside the gene matches: 8. The germline gives CDR1 SNHLY, CDR2 FYNNEI. CDR3 DNA sequence: TGTGCCAGCAATAAGGGGGCCGGGGACGAGCAGTACTTC. Translated: CASNKGAGDEQYF.

This clonotype was counted a few times. This CDR3 is CASAAGRETQYF. The CDR3 nucleotides read TGTGCCAGCGCCGCGGGACGGGAGACCCAGTACTTC. The rearrangement joins TRBV6-5 to TRBJ2-5; D might be TRBD2 (6 bases). Between the trimmed V and J ends, which lost 8 bases and 5 bases, there was a span of 12 bases. Germline CDR1 is MNHEY and CDR2 is SVGAGI. The CDR3 length is 12 residues.

The J gene is TRBJ2-7, the V gene TRBV29-1; 10 nucleotides line up with TRBD2. J gave up 5 bases and V 7 bases, and 14 bases lay outside the gene matches. The CDR3 totals 15 residues. In germline, CDR1 is SQVTM, CDR2 ANQGSEA. This CDR3 reads CSAVWTSGRANEQYF. The CDR3 coding sequence is TGCAGCGCCGTCTGGACTAGCGGCCGGGCTAACGAGCAGTACTTC.